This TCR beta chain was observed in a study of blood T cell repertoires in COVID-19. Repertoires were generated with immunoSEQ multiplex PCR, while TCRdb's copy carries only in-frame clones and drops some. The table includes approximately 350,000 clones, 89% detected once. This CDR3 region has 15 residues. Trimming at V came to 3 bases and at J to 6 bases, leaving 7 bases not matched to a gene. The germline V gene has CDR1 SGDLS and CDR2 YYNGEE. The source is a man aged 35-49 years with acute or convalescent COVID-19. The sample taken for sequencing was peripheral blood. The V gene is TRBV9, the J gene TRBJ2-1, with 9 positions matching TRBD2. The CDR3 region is CASSAEREELNEQFF. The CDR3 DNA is TGTGCCAGCAGCGCCGAGCGGGAGGAACTCAATGAGCAGTTCTTC.